The next 22 T cell receptor beta chains were all read from a single sample in a study of blood T cell repertoires in COVID-19. Using immunoSEQ multiplex PCR, the repertoire was profiled, and TCRdb retains in-frame clones only, with some absent. Of some 130,000 clones detected, about 86% appear once; the ten largest clones hold around 2.3%. Sequences were obtained from PBMCs or T cells enriched from blood (not recorded which). All receptors come from a woman aged 45-65 years who had recovered from COVID-19.

The V and J genes are TRBV30 and TRBJ1-1; D is unresolved. The V end lost 6 bases, the J end lost 4 bases, and 12 bases lay between the germline ends. There are 12 residues in the CDR3. Per germline, CDR1 GTSNPN and CDR2 SVGIG (reference sequence). The CDR3 sequence is CACSGASTEAFF. CDR3 nucleotide sequence: TGTGCCTGCTCGGGTGCGTCCACTGAAGCTTTCTTT.

The V call is TRBV7-9, the J call TRBJ2-3; TRBD1 matches at 8 bases. V shed 5 bases, J shed 0 bases, and the junction held 7 bases outside the gene matches. The CDR3 runs 16 residues. From germline, CDR1 is SEHNR and CDR2 FQNEAQ (reference sequence). As DNA, the CDR3 is TGTGCCAGCAGCGGAAGAAGGACAGGGAGCACAGATACGCAGTATTTT. As protein: CASSGRRTGSTDTQYF.

This clone occurred a few times. This sequence joins TRBV6-5 and TRBJ1-1; 7 nucleotides agree with TRBD1. The V gene's germline CDR1 is MNHEY and CDR2 SVGAGI. After removal of 8 bases from V and 1 base from J, the junction contained 4 bases not matched to a gene. CDR3 length equals 13 residues. The CDR3 DNA follows: TGTGCCAGCTTTGACAGGGAGAACACTGAAGCTTTCTTT. It translates to CASFDRENTEAFF.

The V call is TRBV3-1 (or the pseudogene TRBV3-2), the J call TRBJ2-7; 7 positions agree with TRBD1. Per germline, CDR1 LGHDT and CDR2 YNNKEL (reference sequence). The CDR3 consists of 14 residues. Trimming took 5 bases from V and 5 from J; bases not matched to a gene: 9. For the CDR3, the DNA is TGTGCCAGCAGCGCGCCGGGACAGACAAACGAGCAGTACTTC. The encoded protein is CASSAPGQTNEQYF.

The chain links TRBV5-1 to TRBJ1-4; no clear D gene. Trimming left V 0 bases short and J 0 bases short, with 6 bases between. The CDR3 has 15 residues. Germline-derived CDR1 and CDR2 are SGHRS and YFSETQ. The CDR3 DNA reads as TGCGCCAGCAGCTTGGGGAGTGCAACTAATGAAAAACTGTTTTTT. Protein product: CASSLGSATNEKLFF.

The chain links TRBV12-3 or TRBV12-4 to TRBJ2-7; 7 bases are a match to TRBD1. The CDR3 is made up of 11 amino acids. The V gene end was trimmed by 8 bases and the J gene end by 2 bases; junction bases not matched to a gene: 0. CDR3 DNA sequence: TGTGCCAGCGGGACAGCCTACGAGCAGTACTTC. This gives the protein CASGTAYEQYF.

V usage is TRBV5-6 and J usage is TRBJ2-7, with D possibly TRBD2 on 5 matching bases. CDR1 and CDR2 (germline): SGHDT, YYEEEE. The CDR3 spans 13 residues. The ends were cut back, 2 bases at V and 3 bases at J, with 9 bases in the middle. DNA for the CDR3: TGTGCCAGCAGCTTCTCGGCGGGCTACGAGCAGTACTTC. Residues: CASSFSAGYEQYF.

This sequence joins TRBV7-8 and TRBJ2-3; D might be TRBD1 (7 bases). CDR3 length: 15 amino acids. Germline-derived CDR1 and CDR2 are SGHVS and FQNEAQ. V gave up 6 bases and J gave up 2 bases, with 15 bases separating them. The CDR3 DNA follows: TGTGCCAGCAGGGAGGGGGCAACGACCACAGATACGCAGTATTTT. This codes for CASREGATTTDTQYF.

The J gene is TRBJ1-2, the V gene TRBV6-2 or TRBV6-3; a possible D gene is TRBD1 (6 bases). Germline V gives CDR1 MNHEY, CDR2 SVGEGT. The V and J ends lost 3 bases and 1 base respectively, with 12 bases between them. The CDR3 consists of 15 residues. For the CDR3, the DNA is TGTGCCAGCAGTTATGGGGGCAACGATAACTATGGCTACACCTTC. This gives the protein CASSYGGNDNYGYTF.

This chain connects TRBV7-2 to TRBJ1-1; D is perhaps TRBD1 (5 bases). The length of the CDR3 is 15 residues. Germline V lookup: CDR1 SGHTA, CDR2 FQGNSA. Trimming removed 2 bases at V and 1 base at J, with 11 bases between. The CDR3 reads CASSLFARENTEAFF. CDR3 nucleotide sequence: TGTGCCAGCAGCTTATTTGCCAGGGAGAACACTGAAGCTTTCTTT.

J is TRBJ1-2 and V is TRBV19; the D is unclear. V was cut by 1 base and J by 0 bases, with 9 bases left in between. This CDR3 is built from 15 residues. CDR1 is LNHDA, CDR2 SQIVND, per germline (reference sequence). The CDR3 spells CASSIVASSNYGYTF. DNA of the CDR3: TGTGCCAGTAGTATAGTGGCCAGTTCTAACTATGGCTACACCTTC.

The V gene is TRBV7-3, the J gene TRBJ1-2; 7 nucleotides match TRBD1. The CDR3 runs 14 residues. CDR1 is SGHTA, CDR2 FQGTGA, per germline. The V segment lost 5 bases and the J segment 4 bases; nucleotides outside the gene matches: 7. CDR3 coding DNA: TGTGCCAGCAGCCCCACGGGACAGTCCTATGGCTACACCTTC. This encodes CASSPTGQSYGYTF.

The rearrangement links TRBV10-3 to TRBJ2-2; tentative D call: TRBD1 (6 bases). Germline V gives CDR1 ENHRY, CDR2 SYGVKD. The CDR3 consists of 14 residues. Trimming removed 2 bases at V and 5 bases at J, with 9 bases between. CDR3 region: CAISEHRETGELFF. The CDR3 coding sequence is TGTGCCATCAGTGAGCACAGGGAAACCGGGGAGCTGTTTTTT.

The chain is built from TRBV6-5 and TRBJ2-3, with D unresolved. The CDR3 runs 15 residues. CDR1 and CDR2 from the germline V gene are MNHEY and SVGAGI. V was cut by 0 bases and J by 6 bases, with 13 bases left in between. This CDR3 reads CASSYSDGFWDTQYF. The CDR3 bases are TGTGCCAGCAGTTACTCCGACGGGTTTTGGGATACGCAGTATTTT.

The chain couples TRBV27 to TRBJ1-4; D uncertain. Germline lookup yields CDR1 MNHEY and CDR2 SMNVEV (reference sequence). Trimming left V 8 bases short and J 2 bases short, with 15 bases between. CDR3 length equals 15 residues. Here the CDR3 DNA reads TGTGCCAGCGCCCCCCGCGGCGGGACTAATGAAAAACTGTTTTTT. This encodes CASAPRGGTNEKLFF.

The sample holds one count of this clone. The rearrangement uses TRBV18 and TRBJ2-2, with TRBD2 matching 11 bases. The V gene end was trimmed by 3 bases and the J gene end by 4 bases; junction bases not matched to a gene: 22. CDR3 size: 22 residues. Germline V gene sequence: CDR1 KGHSH, CDR2 LQKENI. The CDR3 is CASSPLMSGLAGGTSTTGELFF. CDR3 nucleotide sequence: TGTGCCAGCTCACCCCTAATGTCGGGTCTAGCGGGGGGCACATCGACCACCGGGGAGCTGTTTTTT.

The V and J genes are TRBV7-2 and TRBJ2-1; 10 positions match TRBD2. V was clipped by 1 base and J by 12 bases; unmatched bases: 9. This CDR3 comprises 15 residues. Per germline, CDR1 SGHTA and CDR2 FQGNSA. The CDR3 reads CASSLVVAGGRAQFF. CDR3 DNA sequence: TGTGCCAGCAGCTTAGTGGTAGCGGGGGGCCGGGCGCAGTTCTTC.

V gene TRBV7-2 combines with J gene TRBJ2-7; 8 positions agree with TRBD2. Trimming cost V 4 bases and J 7 bases; bases outside gene matches: 6. Germline values: CDR1 SGHTA, CDR2 FQGNSA. The CDR3 loop spans 13 amino acids. The CDR3 reads CASSYGLAWEQYF. CDR3 DNA sequence: TGTGCCAGCAGCTACGGACTAGCTTGGGAGCAGTACTTC.

The V and J genes are TRBV5-1 and TRBJ1-2, with D uncertain. This CDR3 is 16 amino acids long. Germline assignment: CDR1 SGHRS and CDR2 YFSETQ. V lost 3 bases, J lost 8 bases, and 23 bases lay in between. CDR3 in DNA: TGCGCCAGCAGCTCCACGGCGGGTATAGGAGGGAAAGGCTACACCTTC. Translation: CASSSTAGIGGKGYTF. The whole variable domain, filled in from reference TRBV5-1 and TRBJ1-2, reads KAGVTQTPRYLIKTRGQQVTLSCSPISGHRSVSWYQQTPGQGLQFLFEYFSETQRNKGNFPGRFSGRQFSNSRSEMNVSTLELGDSALYLCASSSTAGIGGKGYTFGSGTRLTVV.

V gene TRBV6-5 combines with J gene TRBJ1-1; D call uncertain. Looked up from germline, CDR1 is MNHEY and CDR2 is SVGAGI. This CDR3 spans 15 amino acids. Trimming removed 2 bases at V and 0 bases at J, with 10 bases between. In nucleotides, the CDR3 is TGTGCCAGCAGTTACCGTCCAGGTATGAACACTGAAGCTTTCTTT. Its protein is CASSYRPGMNTEAFF.

In its sample, this clone was seen once. The V and J genes are TRBV24-1 and TRBJ2-1, with 7 bases that match TRBD2. Germline trimming cut 5 bases from V and 7 bases from J; bases unmatched to any gene: 4. This CDR3 comprises 13 residues. The germline CDR1 and CDR2 sequences are KGHDR and SFDVKD. The CDR3 DNA reads as TGTGCCACCAGTGCCGTCGGGGGGAATGAGCAGTTCTTC. It translates to CATSAVGGNEQFF.

A single count supports this clone. The chain combines TRBV18 with TRBJ1-2; D perhaps matches TRBD1 (6 bases). The CDR3 covers 16 residues. V was clipped by 2 bases and J by 7 bases, with 20 bases between them. Germline CDR1 KGHSH, CDR2 LQKENI. Here the CDR3 reads CASSPLSRQDRVGYTF. CDR3 bases: TGTGCCAGCTCACCATTATCACGACAGGATCGGGTTGGCTACACCTTC. The full variable domain, completed using reference TRBV18 and TRBJ1-2, is NAGVMQNPRHLVRRRGQEARLRCSPMKGHSHVYWYRQLPEEGLKFMVYLQKENIIDESGMPKERFSAEFPKEGPSILRIQQVVRGDSAAYFCASSPLSRQDRVGYTFGSGTRLTVV.